This TCR beta chain was sequenced for a study of blood T cell repertoires in COVID-19. Turning to the study itself: The study drew acute and convalescent COVID-19 samples from the United States, Italy and Spain. In each case, the material was cDNA or gDNA derived from T cells, B-cell-depleted T cells, or PBMCs.

Trimming cost V 2 bases and J 2 bases, with 8 bases left between them. The germline V gene encodes CDR1 MNHEY and CDR2 SMNVEV (reference sequence). This CDR3 is built from 14 residues. Original handling: Amplification with reference gene primers provided the estimates of nucleated cell counts. TCRdb's table, derived via immunoSEQ multiplex PCR, lists solely in-frame clones and lacks some. The DNA was the basis for D and trimming; V, J and clone size are from that table. The sample records some 190,000 clones, 80% to 85% being singletons. The TCR comes from a human donor in a cohort sampled during active COVID-19. The sequencing sample was made of peripheral blood. The chain joins TRBV27 to TRBJ2-3; D unresolved. The CDR3: CASSLNRNTDTQYF. For the CDR3, the DNA is TGTGCCAGCAGTTTAAACAGAAACACAGATACGCAGTATTTT.